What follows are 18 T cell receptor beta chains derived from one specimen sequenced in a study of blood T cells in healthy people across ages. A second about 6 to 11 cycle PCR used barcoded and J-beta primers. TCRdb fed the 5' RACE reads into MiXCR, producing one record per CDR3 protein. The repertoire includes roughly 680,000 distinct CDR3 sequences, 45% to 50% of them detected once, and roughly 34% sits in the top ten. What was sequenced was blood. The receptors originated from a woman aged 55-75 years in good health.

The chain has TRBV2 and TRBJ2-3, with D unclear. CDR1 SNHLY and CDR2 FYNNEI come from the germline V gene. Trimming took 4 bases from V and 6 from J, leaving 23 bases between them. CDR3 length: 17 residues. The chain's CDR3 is CASSVSSSRKVLDTQYF. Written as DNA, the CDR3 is TGTGCCAGCAGTGTGTCTAGTTCCCGTAAAGTACTGGATACGCAGTATTTT.

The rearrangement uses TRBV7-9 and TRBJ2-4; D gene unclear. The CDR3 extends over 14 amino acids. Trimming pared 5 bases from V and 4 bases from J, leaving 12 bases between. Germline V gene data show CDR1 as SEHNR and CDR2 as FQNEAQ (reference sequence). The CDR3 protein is CASSVRADKNIQYF. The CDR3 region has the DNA TGTGCCAGCAGCGTAAGGGCAGATAAAAACATTCAGTACTTC.

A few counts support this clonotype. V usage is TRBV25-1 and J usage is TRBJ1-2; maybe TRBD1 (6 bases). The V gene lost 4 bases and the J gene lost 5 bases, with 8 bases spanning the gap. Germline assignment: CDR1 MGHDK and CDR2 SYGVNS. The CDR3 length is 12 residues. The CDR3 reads CASSGGPYGYTF. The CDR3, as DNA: TGTGCCAGCAGTGGGGGGCCTTATGGCTACACCTTC.

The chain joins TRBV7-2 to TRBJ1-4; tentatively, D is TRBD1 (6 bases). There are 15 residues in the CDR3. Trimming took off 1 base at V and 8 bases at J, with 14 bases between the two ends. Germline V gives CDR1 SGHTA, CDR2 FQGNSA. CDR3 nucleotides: TGTGCCAGCAGCTTAGGGGGGGCGGCAGGGGAAAAACTGTTTTTT. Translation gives CASSLGGAAGEKLFF.

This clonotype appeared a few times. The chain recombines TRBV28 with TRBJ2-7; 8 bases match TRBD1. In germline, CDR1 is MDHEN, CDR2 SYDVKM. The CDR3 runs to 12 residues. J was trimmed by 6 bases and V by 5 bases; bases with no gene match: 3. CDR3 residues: CASSRQGSEQYF. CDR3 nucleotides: TGTGCCAGCAGTCGACAGGGGAGCGAGCAGTACTTC.

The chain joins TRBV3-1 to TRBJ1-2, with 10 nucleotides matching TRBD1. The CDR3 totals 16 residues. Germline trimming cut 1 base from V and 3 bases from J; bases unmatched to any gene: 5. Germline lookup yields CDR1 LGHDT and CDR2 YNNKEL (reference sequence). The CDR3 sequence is CASSQVFGTGDYGYTF. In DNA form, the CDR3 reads TGTGCCAGCAGCCAAGTTTTTGGGACAGGGGACTATGGCTACACCTTC.

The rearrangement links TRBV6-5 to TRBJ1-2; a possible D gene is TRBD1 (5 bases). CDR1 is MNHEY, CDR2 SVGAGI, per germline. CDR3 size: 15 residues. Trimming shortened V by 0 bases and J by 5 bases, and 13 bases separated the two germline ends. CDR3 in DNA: TGTGCCAGCAGTTACTCAGACGCCGGGGGGTATGGCTACACCTTC. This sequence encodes CASSYSDAGGYGYTF.

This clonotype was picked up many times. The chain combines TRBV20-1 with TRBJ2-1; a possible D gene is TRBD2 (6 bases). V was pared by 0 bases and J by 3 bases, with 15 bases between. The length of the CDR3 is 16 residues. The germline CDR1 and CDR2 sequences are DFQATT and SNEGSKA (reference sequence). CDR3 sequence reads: CSARDVSLAYYNEQFF. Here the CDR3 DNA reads TGCAGTGCTAGAGATGTGAGCCTAGCGTACTACAATGAGCAGTTCTTC.

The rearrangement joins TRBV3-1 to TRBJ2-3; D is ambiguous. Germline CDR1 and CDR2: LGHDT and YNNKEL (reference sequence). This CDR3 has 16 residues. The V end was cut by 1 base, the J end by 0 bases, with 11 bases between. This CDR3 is CASSQGRARSTDTQYF. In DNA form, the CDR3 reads TGTGCCAGCAGCCAAGGTAGGGCCAGAAGCACAGATACGCAGTATTTT.

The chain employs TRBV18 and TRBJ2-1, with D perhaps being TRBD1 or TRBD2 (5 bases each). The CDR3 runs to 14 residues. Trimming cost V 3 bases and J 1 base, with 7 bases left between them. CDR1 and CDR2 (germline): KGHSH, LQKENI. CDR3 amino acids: CASSPWGSYNEQFF. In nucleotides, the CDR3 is TGTGCCAGCTCACCGTGGGGGTCCTACAATGAGCAGTTCTTC.

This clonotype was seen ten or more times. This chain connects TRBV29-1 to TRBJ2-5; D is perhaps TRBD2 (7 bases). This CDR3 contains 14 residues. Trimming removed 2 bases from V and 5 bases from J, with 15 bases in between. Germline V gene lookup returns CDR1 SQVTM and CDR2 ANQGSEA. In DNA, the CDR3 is TGCAGCGTTGAAACCCCCAGGGGAGGGGAGACCCAGTACTTC. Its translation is CSVETPRGGETQYF.

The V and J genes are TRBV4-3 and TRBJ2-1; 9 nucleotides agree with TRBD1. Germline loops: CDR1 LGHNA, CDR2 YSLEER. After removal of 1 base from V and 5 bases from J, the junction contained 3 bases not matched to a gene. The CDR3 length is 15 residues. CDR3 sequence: CASSQGTGANNEQFF. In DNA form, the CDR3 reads TGCGCCAGCAGCCAAGGGACAGGGGCCAACAATGAGCAGTTCTTC.

The CDR3 nucleotides read TGTGCCATCAGCGCCGGGACTAGCAGGACAGATACGCAGTATTTT. This sequence encodes CAISAGTSRTDTQYF. The chain combines TRBV10-3 with TRBJ2-3; 9 nucleotides align to TRBD2. CDR1 and CDR2 (germline): ENHRY, SYGVKD. The CDR3 is made up of 15 amino acids. V lost 6 bases, J lost 3 bases, and 7 bases stayed unmatched.

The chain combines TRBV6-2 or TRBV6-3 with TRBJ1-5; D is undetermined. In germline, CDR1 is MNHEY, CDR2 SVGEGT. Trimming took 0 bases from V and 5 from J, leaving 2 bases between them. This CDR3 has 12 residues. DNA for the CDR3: TGTGCCAGCAGTTACTCACATCAGCCCCAGCATTTT. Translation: CASSYSHQPQHF.

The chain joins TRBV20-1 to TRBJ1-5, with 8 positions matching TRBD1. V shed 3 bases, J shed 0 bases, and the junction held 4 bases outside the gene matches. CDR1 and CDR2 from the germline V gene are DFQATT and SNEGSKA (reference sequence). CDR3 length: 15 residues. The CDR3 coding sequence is TGCAGTGCTAGCAAACAGGGGGTTAGCAATCAGCCCCAGCATTTT. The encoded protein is CSASKQGVSNQPQHF.

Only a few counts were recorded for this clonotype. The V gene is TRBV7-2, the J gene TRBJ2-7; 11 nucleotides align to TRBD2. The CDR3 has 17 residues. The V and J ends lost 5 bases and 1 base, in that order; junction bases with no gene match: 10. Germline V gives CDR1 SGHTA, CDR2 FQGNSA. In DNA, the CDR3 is TGTGCCAGCAGCCCATCAACTAGCGGGAGACGGTCCTACGAGCAGTACTTC. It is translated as CASSPSTSGRRSYEQYF.

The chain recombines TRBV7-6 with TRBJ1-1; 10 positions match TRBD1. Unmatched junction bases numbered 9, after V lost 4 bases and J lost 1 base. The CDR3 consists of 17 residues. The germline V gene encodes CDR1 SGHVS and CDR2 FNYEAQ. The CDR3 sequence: CASSSSRQGARNTEAFF. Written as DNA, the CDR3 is TGTGCCAGCAGCTCCTCTAGACAGGGGGCGCGGAACACTGAAGCTTTCTTT.

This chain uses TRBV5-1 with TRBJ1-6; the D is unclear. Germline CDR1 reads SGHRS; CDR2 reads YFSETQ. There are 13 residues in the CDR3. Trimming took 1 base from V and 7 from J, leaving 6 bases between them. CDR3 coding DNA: TGCGCCAGCAGCTTGTGGGGAAATTCACCCCTCCACTTT. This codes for CASSLWGNSPLHF.